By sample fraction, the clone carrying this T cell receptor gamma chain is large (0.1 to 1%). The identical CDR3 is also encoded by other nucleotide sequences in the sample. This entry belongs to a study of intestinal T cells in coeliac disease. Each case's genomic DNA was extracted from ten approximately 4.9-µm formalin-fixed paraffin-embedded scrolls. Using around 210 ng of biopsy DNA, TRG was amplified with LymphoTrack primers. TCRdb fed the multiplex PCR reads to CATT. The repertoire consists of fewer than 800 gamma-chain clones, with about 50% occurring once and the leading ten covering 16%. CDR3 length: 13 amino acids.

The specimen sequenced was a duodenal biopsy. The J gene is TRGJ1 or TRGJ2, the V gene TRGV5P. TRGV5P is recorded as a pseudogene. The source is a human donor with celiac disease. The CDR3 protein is CATWGRGYYKKLF. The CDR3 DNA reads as TGTGCCACCTGGGGCAGAGGTTATTATAAGAAACTCTTT.